What follows is one TCR beta chain and its context. What it recognizes is unknown. The data belong to a study of vaccination effects on CD4 cells after COVID-19. The culture ran for roughly 10 days before CD4+ T cells were isolated. Participants were given two doses of BNT162b2 or mRNA-1273 vaccine. The healthy vaccine recipients, who had no prior SARS-CoV-2 infection, showed negative nucleocapsid antibodies. Assay used: immunoSEQ multiplex PCR; TCRdb lists only in-frame clones, some missing. The table includes some 66,000 clones, less than 85% detected once. The germline V gene has CDR1 SGHKS and CDR2 YYEKEE (reference sequence). Trimming stripped 6 bases from V and 4 bases from J, with 19 bases between. The CDR3 has 15 residues. Points from the study as a whole: Healthy vaccinees had only 1 of 255 vaccine-induced clones cross-react with common cold coronaviruses.

The starting material was CD4+ T cells from PBMCs cultured without peptide, obtained after COVID-19 vaccination. This rearrangement joins TRBV5-5 to TRBJ1-1; D unresolved. The sequence was obtained from a human donor who received a COVID-19 vaccine. For the CDR3, the DNA is TGTGCCAGCAACCACCGTTTCGGGGTAAGCACTGAAGCTTTCTTT. Protein: CASNHRFGVSTEAFF.